These 9 T cell receptor beta chains came from one sample sequenced in a study of regulatory T cells in long-lasting Graves disease. Construction of TCR beta libraries relied on iRepertoire HTBI primers and on Arm-PCR targeting CDR3 regions. TCRdb analysed the multiplex PCR reads with MiXCR anew, one entry per CDR3 protein. The table shows fewer than 550,000 distinct CDR3 sequences, with about 16% occurring only once. The time point: newly diagnosed GD, antithyroid drugs for less than 3 months. The TCR library used RNA extracted from PBMCs. This same sample was also taken into another study, of T cells in Graves' hyperthyroidism and ophthalmopathy.

Specimen: peripheral blood mononuclear cells (PBMCs), collected at new diagnosis, from a patient treated with antithyroid drugs. All receptors derive from a middle-aged woman with Graves disease.

Ten or more counts support this clonotype. The chain uses TRBV30 and TRBJ2-3; 10 bases line up with TRBD2. This CDR3 has 14 residues. J lost 4 bases, V lost 2 bases, and 3 bases had no gene match. Per germline, CDR1 GTSNPN and CDR2 SVGIG (reference sequence). CDR3 sequence reads: CAWSITSGADTQYF. The CDR3, as DNA: TGTGCCTGGAGTATAACTAGCGGGGCAGATACGCAGTATTTT. The variable domain in full, completed from reference TRBV30 and TRBJ2-3, reads SQTIHQWPATLVQPVGSPLSLECTVEGTSNPNLYWYRQAAGRGLQLLFYSVGIGQISSEVPQNLSASRPQDRQFILSSKKLLLSDSGFYLCAWSITSGADTQYFGPGTRLTVL.

This clonotype was found many times. The chain couples TRBV28 to TRBJ1-1, with 7 bases aligning to TRBD1. V was clipped by 6 bases and J by 0 bases; unmatched bases: 4. The CDR3 is 14 residues long. Looked up from germline, CDR1 is MDHEN and CDR2 is SYDVKM. CDR3 bases: TGTGCCAGCAGGCCGACAGGGTTGAACACTGAAGCTTTCTTT. This translates into CASRPTGLNTEAFF.

Note on this clonotype: A much larger clone is a single base away; this may be a read error. In this CDR3 the conserved last residue, phenylalanine or tryptophan, is missing, so a read error is likely. The gene calls are TRBV11-3 and TRBJ2-7; D ambiguous. Trimming removed 0 bases at V and 8 bases at J, with 11 bases between. This CDR3 region has 13 residues. From germline, CDR1 is SGHNT and CDR2 YENEEA. The CDR3 is CASSLDVLSKQYL. The DNA of the CDR3 is TGTGCCAGCAGCTTAGATGTTTTGAGTAAGCAGTACCTC.

This clonotype was observed a handful of times. The chain recombines TRBV6-1 with TRBJ1-4, with 9 bases fitting TRBD1. The CDR3 runs to 14 residues. The ends lost 6 bases at V and 5 bases at J; junction bases unmatched: 4. Germline values: CDR1 MNHNS, CDR2 SASEGT. The CDR3 loop reads CASREGQGNEKLFF. As DNA, the CDR3 is TGTGCCAGCAGGGAGGGACAGGGAAATGAAAAACTGTTTTTT.

This clonotype showed up many times. This sequence joins TRBV6-1 and TRBJ1-1; tentatively, D is TRBD1 (6 bases). CDR1 is MNHNS, CDR2 SASEGT, per germline. V was cut by 6 bases and J by 0 bases, with 11 bases left in between. This CDR3 region has 14 residues. The CDR3 region has the DNA TGTGCCAGCAGCTGGGGGACACTGAACACTGAAGCTTTCTTT. Its protein is CASSWGTLNTEAFF.

J is TRBJ2-7 and V is TRBV19; 14 nucleotides agree with TRBD2. The CDR3 is made up of 18 amino acids. Germline trimming cut 5 bases from V and 4 bases from J; bases unmatched to any gene: 13. Germline V gene lookup returns CDR1 LNHDA and CDR2 SQIVND (reference sequence). DNA for the CDR3: TGTGCCAGTAGTGCCTTAGGACTAGCGGGGGGCCACTCGTACGAGCAGTACTTC. Translation gives CASSALGLAGGHSYEQYF. The entire variable domain, with the rest obtained from reference TRBV19 and TRBJ2-7, is as follows: DGGITQSPKYLFRKEGQNVTLSCEQNLNHDAMYWYRQDPGQGLRLIYYSQIVNDFQKGDIAEGYSVSREKKESFPLTVTSAQKNPTAFYLCASSALGLAGGHSYEQYFGPGTRLTVT.

This clonotype was counted ten times or more. The V call is TRBV11-2, the J call TRBJ1-1; D remains ambiguous. Germline V gene data show CDR1 as SGHAT and CDR2 as FQNNGV. Trimming left V 7 bases short and J 5 bases short, with 17 bases between. The CDR3 extends over 14 amino acids. The CDR3 loop is CASTVGGMGTEAFF. In nucleotides, the CDR3 is TGTGCCAGCACCGTGGGAGGGATGGGGACTGAAGCTTTCTTT.

This clonotype was detected only a few times. The V call is TRBV7-9, the J call TRBJ2-1, with TRBD2 matching over 11 bases. The end of the DNA aligns better with TRBJ2-4, so the J call may be wrong. This CDR3 is 15 amino acids long. CDR1 is SEHNR, CDR2 FQNEAQ, per germline (reference sequence). The CDR3, as DNA: TGTGCCAGCAGCTCCCCGACTAGCGGGGCCGTTATTCAGTACTTC. It specifies CASSSPTSGAVIQYF.

This clonotype has at least ten counts. The rearrangement uses TRBV20-1 and TRBJ2-7; 11 bases are a match to TRBD2. The germline CDR1 and CDR2 sequences are DFQATT and SNEGSKA (reference sequence). The CDR3 has 19 amino acids. V shed 6 bases and J 12 bases; nucleotides not matched to a gene: 31. CDR3 nucleotides: TGCAGTGCGCAACCTATACTAGCGGGGGCCCGAGGCGTAGCCGCAGTAAGGTACTTC. This codes for CSAQPILAGARGVAAVRYF.